Shown below are 23 T cell receptor beta chains from a single sample sequenced in a study of blood T cell repertoires in COVID-19. Libraries were prepared by immunoSEQ multiplex PCR; TCRdb keeps only in-frame clonotypes and omits some of them. The data contain around 150,000 clones, 60% to 85% of them singletons. The sample consisted of peripheral blood. The receptor source for this set is a man aged 50 to 59 with acute or convalescent COVID-19.

This clone was seen repeatedly, ten times or more. This chain links TRBV19 with TRBJ2-1; 8 bases line up with TRBD2. Germline-derived CDR1 and CDR2 are LNHDA and SQIVND (reference sequence). With 3 bases clipped from V and 7 bases from J, the junction kept 5 bases outside the gene matches. The CDR3 loop spans 14 amino acids. The CDR3 spells CASSIGIAGNEQFF. The CDR3, as DNA: TGTGCCAGTAGTATCGGAATAGCGGGGAATGAGCAGTTCTTC.

This chain joins TRBV5-1 and TRBJ2-2, with TRBD1 identical over 8 bases. J lost 5 bases, V lost 4 bases, and 7 bases had no gene match. CDR1 and CDR2 (germline): SGHRS, YFSETQ. This CDR3 is 15 amino acids long. CDR3 sequence: CASSRQGMQTGELFF. The DNA for the CDR3 is TGCGCCAGCAGCCGACAGGGGATGCAAACCGGGGAGCTGTTTTTT. Looking up the rest from reference TRBV5-1 and TRBJ2-2 gives the full variable domain: KAGVTQTPRYLIKTRGQQVTLSCSPISGHRSVSWYQQTPGQGLQFLFEYFSETQRNKGNFPGRFSGRQFSNSRSEMNVSTLELGDSALYLCASSRQGMQTGELFFGEGSRLTVL.

V gene TRBV12-3 or TRBV12-4 combines with J gene TRBJ2-7, with TRBD2 identical over 7 bases. This CDR3 is built from 13 residues. Trimming at V came to 7 bases and at J to 6 bases, leaving 9 bases not matched to a gene. In DNA, the CDR3 is TGTGCCAGCACCATAGGCGGCGGGGGCGAGCAGTACGTC. Protein sequence: CASTIGGGGEQYV.

This chain joins TRBV29-1 and TRBJ2-5; D uncertain. V was clipped by 6 bases and J by 5 bases, with 7 bases between them. The CDR3 spans 10 residues. Per germline, CDR1 SQVTM and CDR2 ANQGSEA. For the CDR3, the DNA is TGCAGCGTGGCTGTGGAGACCCAGTACTTC. Translation: CSVAVETQYF. Drawing the rest from reference TRBV29-1 and TRBJ2-5, the complete variable domain is SAVISQKPSRDICQRGTSLTIQCQVDSQVTMMFWYRQQPGQSLTLIATANQGSEATYESGFVIDKFPISRPNLTFSTLTVSNMSPEDSSIYLCSVAVETQYFGPGTRLLVL.

This sequence joins TRBV6-6 and TRBJ1-3; 8 positions agree with TRBD1. V was clipped by 7 bases and J by 3 bases; unmatched bases: 2. The germline V gene has CDR1 MNHNY and CDR2 SVGAGI (reference sequence). The CDR3 extends over 13 amino acids. The CDR3 loop reads CASTQGVGNTIYF. CDR3 DNA sequence: TGTGCCAGCACACAGGGGGTTGGAAACACCATATATTTT.

This chain links TRBV7-2 with TRBJ1-1; D may be TRBD1 (5 bases). The CDR3 is 17 amino acids. Trimming shortened V by 4 bases and J by 0 bases, and 18 bases separated the two germline ends. The germline V gene has CDR1 SGHTA and CDR2 FQGNSA. CDR3 bases: TGTGCCAGCAGCTCCCCTTTCGGGGGGACTCTGAACACTGAAGCTTTCTTT. Translated: CASSSPFGGTLNTEAFF.

This chain joins TRBV4-1 and TRBJ1-5, with D tentatively TRBD1 (5 bases). V gave up 1 base and J gave up 11 bases, with 18 bases separating them. CDR1 MGHRA and CDR2 YSYEKL come from the germline V gene. This CDR3 spans 15 amino acids. The CDR3 DNA follows: TGCGCCAGCAGCCAAGTTAAAGAGACAGTCACGGCCCAGCATTTT. Its protein is CASSQVKETVTAQHF.

The chain links TRBV2 to TRBJ2-3, with 7 bases fitting TRBD2. CDR1 SNHLY and CDR2 FYNNEI come from the germline V gene. The CDR3 is made up of 14 amino acids. Trimming at V came to 6 bases and at J to 5 bases, leaving 8 bases not matched to a gene. In DNA form, the CDR3 reads TGTGCCAGCAGCCTTGACCGGGGGGAAGATACGCAGTATTTT. Its protein product is CASSLDRGEDTQYF.

The V gene is TRBV7-8, the J gene TRBJ1-2, with a weak D call TRBD1 (6 bases). Germline values: CDR1 SGHVS, CDR2 FQNEAQ. The CDR3 is 16 residues long. Trimming stripped 0 bases from V and 4 bases from J, with 15 bases between. CDR3 region: CASSLARMGDTYGYTF. The CDR3 DNA sequence: TGTGCCAGCAGCTTAGCGCGAATGGGGGACACCTATGGCTACACCTTC.

The genes are TRBV19 and TRBJ1-1, with a possible D match to TRBD1 (6 bases). The length of the CDR3 is 14 residues. Trimming stripped 5 bases from V and 3 bases from J, with 13 bases between. CDR1 is LNHDA and CDR2 is SQIVND in the germline V gene (reference sequence). CDR3 DNA sequence: TGTGCCAGTAGTCGGGGGGCGCAGGACACTGAAGCTTTCTTT. Translation gives CASSRGAQDTEAFF. The whole variable domain, filled in from reference TRBV19 and TRBJ1-1, reads DGGITQSPKYLFRKEGQNVTLSCEQNLNHDAMYWYRQDPGQGLRLIYYSQIVNDFQKGDIAEGYSVSREKKESFPLTVTSAQKNPTAFYLCASSRGAQDTEAFFGQGTRLTVV.

J is TRBJ2-1 and V is TRBV11-2; D is unresolved. The CDR3 is 15 residues long. In germline, CDR1 is SGHAT, CDR2 FQNNGV. Trimming took off 0 bases at V and 5 bases at J, with 11 bases between the two ends. The CDR3 region is CASSLDLSIHNEQFF. As DNA, the CDR3 is TGTGCCAGCAGCTTAGATCTTTCTATCCACAATGAGCAGTTCTTC.

V is TRBV6-4 and J is TRBJ1-6; D remains unclear. Germline assignment: CDR1 MRHNA and CDR2 SNTAGT. Deletions cut 3 bases from V and 9 bases from J, with 15 bases between. The CDR3 contains 15 residues. CDR3 bases: TGTGCCAGCAGTGATTCTCCACTCAGCGGTTCACCCCTCCACTTT. Protein product: CASSDSPLSGSPLHF.

V is TRBV28 and J is TRBJ2-3; 8 bases match TRBD2. The V segment lost 7 bases and the J segment 5 bases; nucleotides outside the gene matches: 8. The CDR3 has 14 amino acids. The germline V gene has CDR1 MDHEN and CDR2 SYDVKM. This chain's CDR3 is CASNDGGAKDTQYF. The CDR3, as DNA: TGTGCCAGCAATGACGGGGGGGCCAAAGATACGCAGTATTTT.

This clone has a handful of counts. The chain joins TRBV5-4 to TRBJ2-1, with 9 bases lining up with TRBD2. The CDR3 loop spans 17 amino acids. Looked up from germline, CDR1 is SGHNT and CDR2 is YYREEE (reference sequence). V lost 0 bases, J lost 6 bases, and 10 bases stayed unmatched. The CDR3 DNA reads TGTGCCAGCAGCTTGGAAGTCGGCGGGGGGGCGTCCAATGAGCAGTTCTTC. Translation gives CASSLEVGGGASNEQFF.

This chain links TRBV5-4 with TRBJ2-2, with D perhaps TRBD2 (6 bases). V was cut by 0 bases and J by 4 bases, with 13 bases left in between. CDR1 is SGHNT and CDR2 is YYREEE in the germline V gene (reference sequence). The CDR3 runs 16 residues. For the CDR3, the DNA is TGTGCCAGCAGCTTGGGAGGAGGGGCGGGCACCGGGGAGCTGTTTTTT. Encoded protein: CASSLGGGAGTGELFF.

This clone was observed a single time. The chain uses TRBV5-6 and TRBJ1-6; no reliable D call. The V gene's germline CDR1 is SGHDT and CDR2 YYEEEE. V was cut by 0 bases and J by 4 bases, with 11 bases left in between. This CDR3 has 16 residues. The CDR3 DNA reads TGTGCCAGCAGCTTGGTAGACTCAGCTTATAATTCACCCCTCCACTTT. Translation gives CASSLVDSAYNSPLHF.

This clone was counted a few times. The chain recombines TRBV4-2 with TRBJ2-5, with D perhaps matching TRBD1 (6 bases). Trimming pared 0 bases from V and 4 bases from J, leaving 15 bases between. The CDR3 is 16 amino acids. Germline assignment: CDR1 LGHNA and CDR2 YNFKEQ. The CDR3 loop is CASSQDRLGQGETQYF. The DNA of the CDR3 is TGTGCCAGCAGCCAAGACCGGCTGGGACAAGGAGAGACCCAGTACTTC.

In regard to this clone: The junction departs from germline at one end; a sequencing error may be responsible. The rearrangement links TRBV10-3 to TRBJ2-5, with 7 bases matching TRBD1. The CDR3 sequence is 13 residues long. Germline V gene data show CDR1 as ENHRY and CDR2 as SYGVKD. The CDR3 spells CAISGTDQETQYF. The CDR3 coding sequence is TGTGCCATTAGTGGGACAGACCAAGAGACCCAGTACTTC.

This clone appeared a few times. The chain carries TRBV27 and TRBJ1-3; tentatively, D is TRBD1 (5 bases). The ends were cut back, 8 bases at V and 4 bases at J, with 15 bases in the middle. This CDR3 has 14 amino acids. The germline CDR1 and CDR2 sequences are MNHEY and SMNVEV (reference sequence). Here the CDR3 reads CASRRGTSGNTIYF. The DNA for the CDR3 is TGTGCCAGCCGTCGCGGGACGTCCGGAAACACCATATATTTT.

This clone has ten or more counts. The same CDR3 is also encoded by other DNA sequences in this sample. CDR3 nucleotides: TGTGCCAGCAGCCAAGCGGGGTTCAATGAGCAGTTCTTC. Its protein is CASSQAGFNEQFF. The genes are TRBV3-1 (or the pseudogene TRBV3-2) and TRBJ2-1; D is perhaps TRBD2 (5 bases). Trimming shortened V by 1 base and J by 6 bases, and 7 bases separated the two germline ends. Germline V gene data show CDR1 as LGHDT and CDR2 as YNNKEL (reference sequence). The CDR3 spans 13 residues.

V usage is TRBV29-1 and J usage is TRBJ2-4; 11 nucleotides match TRBD1. J was trimmed by 0 bases and V by 5 bases; bases with no gene match: 21. CDR1 is SQVTM, CDR2 ANQGSEA, per germline. The CDR3 spans 21 residues. The CDR3: CSVLDRGPSRKGKLAKNIQYF. CDR3 nucleotides: TGCAGCGTTTTGGACAGGGGGCCGAGTCGCAAAGGGAAATTAGCCAAAAACATTCAGTACTTC.

V gene TRBV10-3 combines with J gene TRBJ1-1; D call uncertain. V lost 3 bases, J lost 0 bases, and 14 bases lay in between. The CDR3 extends over 16 amino acids. CDR1 is ENHRY, CDR2 SYGVKD, per germline. The CDR3 nucleotides read TGTGCCATCAGTGACAATATGGACGGGATGAACACTGAAGCTTTCTTT. Amino acids: CAISDNMDGMNTEAFF.

The table lists this clone with many counts. V gene TRBV5-1 combines with J gene TRBJ2-2, with D possibly matching TRBD2 (5 bases). V was trimmed by 8 bases and J by 1 base, leaving 12 bases between them. This CDR3 has 14 residues. CDR1 SGHRS and CDR2 YFSETQ come from the germline V gene. CDR3 coding DNA: TGCGCCAGTCGGGGAGACCTGAACACCGGGGAGCTGTTTTTT. Its translation is CASRGDLNTGELFF.